This entry lists 6 T cell receptor beta chains sequenced from one sample in a study of blood T cells in healthy people across ages. A second PCR of about 7 to 12 cycles used a sample-barcoded 5' primer and a J-beta primer mix. TCRdb itself ran the 5' RACE reads through MiXCR, one entry per CDR3 protein. Altogether 600,000 to 800,000 distinct CDR3 sequences are present, around 21% being singletons, with the ten largest covering 3% to 4%. Sequencing input: blood. These receptor sequences come from a man aged 70-80 years in good health.

The CDR3 here is CSAPTSGRLTEQFF. CDR3 DNA sequence: TGCAGTGCCCCGACTAGCGGGAGACTAACCGAGCAGTTCTTC. V usage is TRBV20-1 and J usage is TRBJ2-5; TRBD2 matches at 12 bases. The DNA matches TRBJ2-1 better at its end, which makes the J call doubtful. This CDR3 has 14 residues. Germline V gene sequence: CDR1 DFQATT, CDR2 SNEGSKA (reference sequence).

The chain links TRBV7-9 to TRBJ1-2; TRBD1 aligns across 7 bases. CDR3 length: 12 residues. Germline values: CDR1 SEHNR, CDR2 FQNEAQ (reference sequence). With 5 bases clipped from V and 10 bases from J, the junction kept 7 bases outside the gene matches. DNA of the CDR3: TGTGCCAGCAGCCCAAGGGGGCTTGCCTACACCTTC. Its protein is CASSPRGLAYTF. Looking up the rest from reference TRBV7-9 and TRBJ1-2 gives the full variable domain: DTGVSQNPRHKITKRGQNVTFRCDPISEHNRLYWYRQTLGQGPEFLTYFQNEAQLEKSRLLSDRFSAERPKGSFSTLEIQRTEQGDSAMYLCASSPRGLAYTFGSGTRLTVV.

This chain connects TRBV30 to TRBJ2-7; unclear D gene. V lost 2 bases and J 0 bases, leaving 5 bases between the germline ends. CDR1 and CDR2 (germline): GTSNPN, SVGIG (reference sequence). This CDR3 region has 12 residues. The CDR3 reads CAWSSSSYEQYF. As DNA, the CDR3 is TGTGCCTGGAGTTCTAGCTCCTACGAGCAGTACTTC.

The chain recombines TRBV7-2 with TRBJ2-2; D is unresolved. Trimming took 6 bases from V and 2 from J, leaving 10 bases between them. Germline V lookup: CDR1 SGHTA, CDR2 FQGNSA. The CDR3 is 14 amino acids. DNA of the CDR3: TGTGCCAGCAGGACAACTGCTAACACCGGGGAGCTGTTTTTT. This codes for CASRTTANTGELFF.

As DNA, the CDR3 is TGCAGCGTTTCTCTTGGGGGAGGTCAGCCCCAGCATTTT. Amino acid sequence: CSVSLGGGQPQHF. The V and J genes are TRBV29-1 and TRBJ1-5, with a weak D call TRBD1 (5 bases). Germline loops: CDR1 SQVTM, CDR2 ANQGSEA. The V end lost 5 bases, the J end lost 6 bases, and 14 bases lay between the germline ends. The CDR3 covers 13 residues.

The rearrangement links TRBV28 to TRBJ2-7; a possible D gene is TRBD1 (6 bases). There are 15 residues in the CDR3. CDR1 is MDHEN and CDR2 is SYDVKM in the germline V gene. Trimming pared 8 bases from V and 4 bases from J, leaving 21 bases between. CDR3 coding DNA: TGTGCCAGCGGACCGACAGGAGTCCTTAATTACGAGCAGTACTTC. Protein product: CASGPTGVLNYEQYF.